The sequence of this TCR beta chain was determined in a study of blood T cell repertoires in COVID-19. Per the authors' pipeline: From reference gene primer amplification, estimates of nucleated cell counts were derived. Clones were read by immunoSEQ multiplex PCR, and TCRdb kept only the in-frame ones, dropping some. The D gene and trimming were derived from the DNA, and the V and J assignments and clone size from that table. The sample shows tens of thousands of clones, around 87% of them seen only once. Comment on this clone: The junction and the germline gene differ at one end; a read error may be behind it.

This TCR was recovered from a human donor in a cohort sampled during active COVID-19. Material: peripheral blood.

The CDR3 bases are TGTGCCAGCAGCGTTGGACAGGCGCATGCCTTT. Its translation: CASSVGQAHAF. The V and J genes are TRBV7-9 and TRBJ1-1; 7 positions agree with TRBD1. The CDR3 contains 11 residues. The V gene's germline CDR1 is SEHNR and CDR2 FQNEAQ (reference sequence).